One and the same sample provided the 15 T cell receptor beta chains below, sequenced in a study of blood T cell repertoires in COVID-19 (TCRdb year 2020). The method behind the library was the immunoSEQ multiplex PCR assay. TCRdb obtained this table from immuneACCESS and retained in-frame rearrangements with V and J assigned. These tables miss some clones; where compared with another copy, unresolved V genes account for less than half of the shortfall, and the remainder is unexplained. The sample table holds around 46,000 clones, of which around 85% were seen once. The ten biggest clones cover 13% to 15% of the sample. The sample comprised peripheral blood. All receptors derive from a human donor in a cohort sampled during active COVID-19.

The chain is built from TRBV5-6 and TRBJ1-4, with 7 nucleotides matching TRBD1. This CDR3 is built from 14 residues. CDR1 and CDR2 (germline): SGHDT, YYEEEE. The junction had 8 bases not matched to a gene; V was cut back by 4 bases and J by 8 bases. The CDR3 DNA sequence: TGTGCCAGCAGCAAAGACAGGGCAGGAGAAAAACTGTTTTTT. Translated: CASSKDRAGEKLFF.

The chain has TRBV7-9 and TRBJ1-1; tentatively, D is TRBD1 (6 bases). This CDR3 contains 15 residues. V was cut by 5 bases and J by 4 bases, with 17 bases left in between. The V gene's germline CDR1 is SEHNR and CDR2 FQNEAQ (reference sequence). The CDR3 protein is CASSAHGQRGTEAFF. The CDR3 nucleotides are TGTGCCAGCAGCGCCCACGGACAGAGGGGCACTGAAGCTTTCTTT.

The CDR3 nucleotides read TGTGCCAGCAGCCCCTCAGGAAGAGATTACGAGCAGTACTTC. This gives the protein CASSPSGRDYEQYF. This chain links TRBV9 with TRBJ2-7; no clear D gene. CDR3 length: 14 residues. The V and J ends lost 4 bases and 4 bases respectively, with 15 bases between them. Germline lookup yields CDR1 SGDLS and CDR2 YYNGEE. Together with reference TRBV9 and TRBJ2-7, the CDR3 gives the full variable domain: DSGVTQTPKHLITATGQRVTLRCSPRSGDLSVYWYQQSLDQGLQFLIQYYNGEERAKGNILERFSAQQFPDLHSELNLSSLELGDSALYFCASSPSGRDYEQYFGPGTRLTVT.

The chain uses TRBV28 and TRBJ2-7, with TRBD1 matching 7 bases. Germline CDR1 MDHEN, CDR2 SYDVKM. Trimming cost V 5 bases and J 2 bases; bases outside gene matches: 9. There are 15 residues in the CDR3. The CDR3 sequence: CASSDTRGRAYEQYF. The CDR3 region has the DNA TGTGCCAGCAGTGACACTAGGGGGCGGGCCTACGAGCAGTACTTC.

This clone was seen ten or more times. V gene TRBV7-8 combines with J gene TRBJ2-3, with a possible D match to TRBD1 (5 bases). V was cut by 5 bases and J by 4 bases, with 19 bases left in between. The germline gives CDR1 SGHVS, CDR2 FQNEAQ. The CDR3 totals 16 residues. CDR3 sequence (DNA): TGTGCCAGCAGCAACCGACAGAGATATGGTGCAGATACGCAGTATTTT. Translated: CASSNRQRYGADTQYF.

This chain links TRBV4-1 with TRBJ1-4; the match to TRBD1 covers 7 bases. Trimming removed 0 bases from V and 4 bases from J; junction bases left unmatched: 8. This CDR3 comprises 17 residues. The germline gives CDR1 MGHRA, CDR2 YSYEKL. The CDR3: CASSQEKGTAYNEKLFF. The CDR3 coding sequence is TGCGCCAGCAGCCAAGAGAAGGGGACAGCTTATAATGAAAAACTGTTTTTT.

CDR3 nucleotides: TGTGCCAGCAGCTTAGTAACAGGGGGCCTAAATGAAAAACTGTTTTTT. Protein sequence: CASSLVTGGLNEKLFF. This chain links TRBV7-6 with TRBJ1-4; 9 bases map to TRBD1. CDR1 and CDR2 from the germline V gene are SGHVS and FNYEAQ. This CDR3 has 16 residues. The V segment lost 1 base and the J segment 5 bases; nucleotides outside the gene matches: 5.

The CDR3 DNA is TGTGCCAGCAGCCCCACTACAGGGGGCGGGCCAGATACGCAGTATTTT. Translated, it gives CASSPTTGGGPDTQYF. The rearrangement links TRBV7-3 to TRBJ2-3, with TRBD1 identical over 9 bases. There are 16 residues in the CDR3. CDR1 is SGHTA, CDR2 FQGTGA, per germline. V lost 5 bases, J lost 4 bases, and 10 bases stayed unmatched.

This clone was recorded only once. The V call is TRBV7-8, the J call TRBJ1-6, with D possibly matching TRBD1 (5 bases). This CDR3 has 16 residues. The germline V and J ends were trimmed by 5 bases and 7 bases, with 18 bases remaining between them. Germline CDR1 and CDR2: SGHVS and FQNEAQ. This CDR3 reads CASSPNAGTGNSPLHF. The CDR3 DNA sequence: TGTGCCAGCAGCCCCAATGCCGGGACTGGGAATTCACCCCTCCACTTT.

V usage is TRBV28 and J usage is TRBJ1-2; maybe TRBD1 (6 bases). CDR3 size: 12 residues. The ends were cut back, 3 bases at V and 12 bases at J, with 14 bases in the middle. Germline lookup yields CDR1 MDHEN and CDR2 SYDVKM. The CDR3 region has the DNA TGTGCCAGCAGTTTCCGGGGGGGGCGGCACACCTTC. Amino acid sequence: CASSFRGGRHTF.

V gene TRBV6-2 or TRBV6-3 combines with J gene TRBJ1-1; 7 bases fit TRBD1. CDR3 length equals 13 residues. V was clipped by 6 bases and J by 4 bases; unmatched bases: 5. CDR1 MNHEY and CDR2 SVGEGT come from the germline V gene. This CDR3 reads CASSLGQATEAFF. CDR3 coding DNA: TGTGCCAGCAGCCTCGGACAGGCCACTGAAGCTTTCTTT.

V gene TRBV5-1 combines with J gene TRBJ1-2; D gene ambiguous. CDR3 length: 14 residues. CDR1 is SGHRS, CDR2 YFSETQ, per germline. V was shortened by 0 bases and J by 0 bases, with 6 bases between the two germline ends. CDR3 sequence reads: CASSLDGANYGYTF. As DNA, the CDR3 is TGCGCCAGCAGCTTGGACGGAGCTAACTATGGCTACACCTTC.

The genes are TRBV5-5 and TRBJ2-1; 9 nucleotides match TRBD2. Germline-derived CDR1 and CDR2 are SGHKS and YYEKEE (reference sequence). This CDR3 is built from 15 residues. V shed 0 bases and J 6 bases; nucleotides not matched to a gene: 4. The CDR3 DNA sequence: TGTGCCAGCAGCTTGGCTCTGCGGGGGGGCAATGAGCAGTTCTTC. This sequence encodes CASSLALRGGNEQFF.

This chain uses TRBV27 with TRBJ2-7; 13 nucleotides agree with TRBD2. Losses at the gene ends were 4 bases for V and 2 bases for J; bases not matched to a gene: 2. Germline CDR1 MNHEY, CDR2 SMNVEV (reference sequence). The length of the CDR3 is 15 residues. The CDR3 region has the DNA TGTGCCAGCAGTTCACTAGCGGGAGGGCCCTACGAGCAGTACTTC. Its protein is CASSSLAGGPYEQYF.

The V and J genes are TRBV3-1 (or the pseudogene TRBV3-2) and TRBJ2-7; TRBD1 aligns across 11 bases. Unmatched junction bases numbered 8, after V lost 4 bases and J lost 6 bases. The CDR3 totals 15 residues. CDR1 is LGHDT, CDR2 YNNKEL, per germline (reference sequence). CDR3 amino acids: CASSRPGTGGFEQYF. The CDR3 DNA sequence: TGTGCCAGCAGCCGTCCCGGGACAGGGGGTTTCGAGCAGTACTTC.